A single sample gave rise to the 10 T cell receptor beta chains below, sequenced in a study of circulating CD8 cells and anti-PD-1 response in melanoma. Each library started from about 15 ng of total RNA using the QIAseq Immune Repertoire TCR panel. MiXCR, run by TCRdb on the reads, gives a single entry per CDR3 protein. This sample's table has about a hundred distinct CDR3 sequences. Sorting of live CD3+CD8+TCRalphabeta+ cells by PD-1 and/or TIGIT gave four subsets. The starting material was CD8+ T cells from PBMCs, obtained at baseline or after one month of anti-PD-1 therapy (not recorded which). The source is a human donor with melanoma.

By its share, this clonotype is medium-sized. With a much larger clone just one base away, this may be a read error. This sequence joins TRBV6-6 and TRBJ1-5; possible D gene TRBD1, 6 bases. The CDR3 consists of 15 residues. Germline-derived CDR1 and CDR2 are MNHNY and SVGAGI (reference sequence). The CDR3 protein is CASSYWGAGNEPQHF. The CDR3, as DNA: TGTGCCAGCAGTTACTGGGGGGCTGGCAATGAGCCCCAGCATTTT.

By its share, this clonotype is large. This CDR3 is CSAWDATEAFF. The CDR3 DNA follows: TGCAGCGCTTGGGACGCCACTGAAGCTTTCTTT. This rearrangement joins TRBV29-1 to TRBJ1-1; D may be TRBD1 (5 bases). The CDR3 consists of 11 residues. V lost 7 bases and J lost 4, with 10 bases in between. The germline V gene has CDR1 SQVTM and CDR2 ANQGSEA.

This clonotype is large by share. An end of the junction does not agree with germline; a read error may underlie this. This sequence joins TRBV29-1 and TRBJ2-3; maybe TRBD1 (5 bases). Germline assignment: CDR1 SQVTM and CDR2 ANQGSEA. The CDR3 spans 13 residues. The CDR3 loop reads CSVVGRVADTQYF. Here the CDR3 DNA reads TGCAGTGTTGTCGGCAGGGTAGCAGATACGCAGTATTTT.

This clonotype is large by share. The chain recombines TRBV28 with TRBJ2-7; perhaps TRBD2 as D (6 bases). CDR1 is MDHEN, CDR2 SYDVKM, per germline. V was trimmed by 5 bases and J by 6 bases, leaving 26 bases between them. The CDR3 is 17 amino acids. CDR3 loop: CASSHSGRGSRGAEQYF. The CDR3 region has the DNA TGTGCCAGCAGTCACTCCGGGCGAGGGAGTCGCGGGGCCGAGCAGTACTTC.

Sample share makes this clonotype large. This rearrangement joins TRBV15 to TRBJ2-1; possible D gene TRBD1, 5 bases. CDR3 length: 16 amino acids. V was pared by 5 bases and J by 8 bases, with 22 bases between. Germline-derived CDR1 and CDR2 are LNHNV and YYDKDF (reference sequence). This CDR3 is CATSRAWGADSDEQFF. In DNA, the CDR3 is TGTGCCACCAGCCGTGCATGGGGCGCAGATAGTGATGAGCAGTTCTTC.

By frequency in the sample, this clonotype is large. V is TRBV20-1 and J is TRBJ2-5; no clear D gene. V was trimmed by 4 bases and J by 4 bases, leaving 4 bases between them. CDR1 and CDR2 from the germline V gene are DFQATT and SNEGSKA (reference sequence). The CDR3 covers 10 residues. The CDR3 protein is CSAKRETQYF. In nucleotides, the CDR3 is TGCAGTGCTAAACGAGAGACCCAGTACTTC.

By share, this clonotype ranks as large (0.1 to 1%). This sequence joins TRBV27 and TRBJ2-2, with 8 bases aligning to TRBD2. Germline values: CDR1 MNHEY, CDR2 SMNVEV (reference sequence). Trimming at V came to 5 bases and at J to 10 bases, leaving 6 bases not matched to a gene. The CDR3 totals 13 residues. The CDR3 DNA sequence: TGTGCCAGCAGTCCGACTAGCGAGGCGGAGCTGTTTTTT. This gives the protein CASSPTSEAELFF.

J is TRBJ2-7 and V is TRBV19; 13 bases map to TRBD2. Losses at the gene ends were 5 bases for V and 7 bases for J; bases not matched to a gene: 11. The germline V gene encodes CDR1 LNHDA and CDR2 SQIVND (reference sequence). CDR3 length equals 16 residues. CDR3 protein: CASSVGLAGAYYEQYF. Here the CDR3 DNA reads TGTGCCAGTAGTGTCGGACTAGCGGGAGCATACTATGAGCAGTACTTC.

This clonotype is large in the sample. V is TRBV3-1 and J is TRBJ2-1, with no clear D. The germline CDR1 and CDR2 sequences are LGHDT and YNNKEL (reference sequence). This CDR3 is built from 13 residues. Trimming removed 1 base at V and 6 bases at J, with 7 bases between. Written as DNA, the CDR3 is TGTGCCAGCAGCCAAGTAACCAGCAATGAGCAGTTCTTC. This sequence encodes CASSQVTSNEQFF.

This clonotype is deemed large (0.1 to 1%). This chain connects TRBV7-3 to TRBJ2-3; 8 bases line up with TRBD2. The CDR3 has 15 amino acids. Germline values: CDR1 SGHTA, CDR2 FQGTGA. With V trimmed by 5 bases and J by 0 bases, 4 bases remained unmatched. DNA for the CDR3: TGTGCCAGCAGCCGACTAGCGTTGAGCACAGATACGCAGTATTTT. Translating it yields CASSRLALSTDTQYF. Based on the CDR3 plus reference TRBV7-3 and TRBJ2-3, the full variable domain is GAGVSQTPSNKVTEKGKYVELRCDPISGHTALYWYRQSLGQGPEFLIYFQGTGAADDSGLPNDRFFAVRPEGSVSTLKIQRTERGDSAVYLCASSRLALSTDTQYFGPGTRLTVL.